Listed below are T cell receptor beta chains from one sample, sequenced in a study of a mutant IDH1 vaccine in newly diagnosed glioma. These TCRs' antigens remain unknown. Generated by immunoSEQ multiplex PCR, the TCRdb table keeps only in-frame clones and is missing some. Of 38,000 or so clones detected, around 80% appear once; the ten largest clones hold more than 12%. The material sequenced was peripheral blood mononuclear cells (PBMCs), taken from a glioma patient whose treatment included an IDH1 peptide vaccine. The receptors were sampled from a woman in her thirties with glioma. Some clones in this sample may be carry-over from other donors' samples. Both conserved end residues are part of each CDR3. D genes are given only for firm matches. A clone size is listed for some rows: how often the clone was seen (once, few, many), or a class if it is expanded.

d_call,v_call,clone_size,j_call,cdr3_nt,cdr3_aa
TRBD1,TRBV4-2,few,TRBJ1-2,TGTGCCAGCAGCTCCCGGGACAGGGGAATTGCTGGCTACACCTTC,CASSSRDRGIAGYTF
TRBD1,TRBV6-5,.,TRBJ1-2,TGTGCCAGCAGTTACTCGGGGACAGGGGGTGGCTACACCTTC,CASSYSGTGGGYTF
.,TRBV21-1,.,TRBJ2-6,TGTGCCAGCAGCGACCGACAGGGCCACTCTGGGGCCAACGTCCTGACTTTC,CASSDRQGHSGANVLTF
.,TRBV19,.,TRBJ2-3,TGTGCCAGTAGTGTGGGATCAGGGGAGTTTGAAACGCAGTATTTT,CASSVGSGEFETQYF
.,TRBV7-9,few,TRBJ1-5,TGTGCCAGCAGCTTAAGGGATAGCAATCAGCCCCAGCATTTT,CASSLRDSNQPQHF
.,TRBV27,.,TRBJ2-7,TGTGCCAGCAGTTCTCTCCGGGAGTTTTACTACGAGCAGTACTTC,CASSSLREFYYEQYF
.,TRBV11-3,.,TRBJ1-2,TGTGCCAGCAGCTTTCGGAGCTATGGCTACACCTTC,CASSFRSYGYTF
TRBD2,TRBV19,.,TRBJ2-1,TGTGCCAGTACCGATGAGCGGGGGCGGCCTTATGAGCAGTTCTTC,CASTDERGRPYEQFF
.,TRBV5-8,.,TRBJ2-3,TGTGCCAGCAGCTTGGCTCGGAACACAGATACGCAGTATTTT,CASSLARNTDTQYF
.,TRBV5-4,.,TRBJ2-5,TGTGCCAGCAGCTTCGTAGGGAAGGAGACCCAGTACTTC,CASSFVGKETQYF
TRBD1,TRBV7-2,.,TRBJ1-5,TGTGCCAGCAGCCCCAAGGGAGGGGGCGGAGGTCAGCCCCAGCATTTT,CASSPKGGGGGQPQHF
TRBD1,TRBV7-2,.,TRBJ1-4,TGTGCCAGCACCAGGGGGGCCGGTAATGAAAAACTGTTTTTT,CASTRGAGNEKLFF
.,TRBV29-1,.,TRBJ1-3,TGCAGCGCTGAGTATGGGGGTGGTTCGGACACCATATATTTT,CSAEYGGGSDTIYF
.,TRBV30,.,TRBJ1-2,TGTGCCGGATCTGGGAATGGCTACACCTTC,CAGSGNGYTF
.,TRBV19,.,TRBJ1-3,TGTGCCAGTAGTTTTGGACGCAGCTCTGGAAACACCATATATTTT,CASSFGRSSGNTIYF
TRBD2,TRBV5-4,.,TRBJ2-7,TGTGCCAGCAGCTTCGGCCTTAGCGGGGGGAGCTCCTACGAGCAGTACTTC,CASSFGLSGGSSYEQYF
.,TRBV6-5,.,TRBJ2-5,TGTGCCAGCAGCAGGGGCCAAGAGACCCAGTACTTC,CASSRGQETQYF
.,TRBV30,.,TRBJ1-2,TGTGCCTGGAGTGTACGGTATGGCTACACCTTC,CAWSVRYGYTF
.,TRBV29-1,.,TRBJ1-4,TGCAGCGTTGGAGGGGGTAATGAAAAACTGTTTTTT,CSVGGGNEKLFF
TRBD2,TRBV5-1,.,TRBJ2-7,TGCGCCAGCAGCTTGTATGGGACTAGCTCCTACGAGCAGTACTTC,CASSLYGTSSYEQYF
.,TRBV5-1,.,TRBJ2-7,TGCGCCAGCCAGGTCGCGGGGAGCTCCTACGAGCAGTACTTC,CASQVAGSSYEQYF
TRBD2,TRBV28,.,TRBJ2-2,TGTGCCAGCAGTTCTTCTAGCGGGAGGAGAAGGACCGGGGAGCTGTTTTTT,CASSSSSGRRRTGELFF
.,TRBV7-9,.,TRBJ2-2,TGTGCCAGCAGCTGGGTTTGGACTGACACCGGGGAGCTGTTTTTT,CASSWVWTDTGELFF
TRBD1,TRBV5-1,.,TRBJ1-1,TGCGCCAGCAGCACCGGGACAGCGAACACTGAAGCTTTCTTT,CASSTGTANTEAFF
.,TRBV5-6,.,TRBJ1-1,TGTGCCAGCAGCCACTACAGGGTCATGAACACTGAAGCTTTCTTT,CASSHYRVMNTEAFF
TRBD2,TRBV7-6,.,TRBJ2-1,TGTGCCAGCAGCTTAGGAGAGACTAGCGTCTACAATGAGCAGTTCTTC,CASSLGETSVYNEQFF
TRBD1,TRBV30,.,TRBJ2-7,TGTGCCTGGGGGACAGGTGGCCCCCTCGAGCAGTACTTC,CAWGTGGPLEQYF